The entry below gives a single T cell receptor (beta chain) sequence along with its context. The sample is drawn from a study of monozygotic twins with inflammatory bowel disease. The CDR3 contains 18 residues. CDR1 and CDR2 from the germline V gene are SGHAT and FQNNGV. A template switching step added UMIs, each with a 6-nucleotide sample barcode. TCRdb processed the 5' RACE reads again and assigns one entry to each CDR3 protein, with no DNA. The repertoire table contains under 150,000 distinct CDR3 sequences. The sequence was collected from a human donor with ulcerative colitis or Crohn's disease, or a healthy co-twin of an affected twin (not recorded which). The sequencing input was blood. The J gene is TRBJ2-3, the V gene TRBV11-2; TCRdb designates TRBD1, a call that cannot be tested without DNA. CDR3 loop: CASSFPSIRDRSTDTQYF.